The clone carrying this T cell receptor beta chain has just a few counts. The data derive from a study of T cells after yellow fever vaccination. Study at large: The authors prepared low-cell-number fractions using SMART-Seq v4 Ultra Low Input.

TCR cDNA was made by 5'RACE template switching, adding a universal primer site and UMIs. MiXCR, applied by TCRdb to the 5' RACE reads, yields one record per CDR3 protein. The sample yields 250,000 to 300,000 distinct CDR3 sequences, approximately 12% seen once. CDR3 length: 19 amino acids. CDR1 is SGHVS, CDR2 FQNEAQ, per germline. The V segment lost 5 bases and the J segment 0 bases; nucleotides outside the gene matches: 10. Sequences were derived from CD4+ T cells sorted from PBMCs, sampled 45 days after the yellow fever booster vaccination. The receptor comes from a man aged 25 to 40 who received the YFV17D yellow fever vaccine. The chain has TRBV7-8 and TRBJ2-6; TRBD2 matches 10 bases. DNA of the CDR3: TGTGCCAGCAGCACCAAAGGGACTAGCGAGTTCTCTGGGGCCAACGTCCTGACTTTC. As protein: CASSTKGTSEFSGANVLTF.